This record covers a single TCR beta chain. Its target is unknown. These data belong to a study of T cells in Graves' hyperthyroidism and ophthalmopathy. RNA transcripts yielded amplified TCR beta CDR3 regions. First-round RT-PCR targeting the TCR CDR3 was performed with the HTBI primer set. Using its own MiXCR run on the multiplex PCR reads, TCRdb lists one record per CDR3 protein. The sample has 50,000 to 60,000 distinct CDR3 sequences, roughly half seen once. Patients affected by ophthalmopathy presented a Clinical Activity Score of at least 3, a NOSPECS grade of at least 4, and disease duration below 3 months. Exclusions: uncontrolled infection, other autoimmune disease, pregnancy, lactation. Overall study findings and caveats: In the analysis, a 13 V-J model separated ophthalmopathy from stable hyperthyroidism.

The CDR3 length is 13 residues. V was trimmed by 5 bases and J by 2 bases, leaving 9 bases between them. Germline V gives CDR1 SEHNR, CDR2 FQNEAQ (reference sequence). The sequenced sample was blood. The TCR sequence derives from a woman in her fifties or sixties with Graves' ophthalmopathy. This chain connects TRBV7-9 to TRBJ1-2; D gene uncertain. This CDR3 reads CASSHGLNYGYTF. CDR3 bases: TGTGCCAGCAGCCATGGCTTGAACTATGGCTACACCTTC.